The present entry profiles one T cell receptor (beta chain) with its context. Its matching antigen is unknown. This entry comes from a study of molecular identifiers for immune sequencing clone quantification. V gave up 1 base and J gave up 4 bases, with 8 bases separating them. The CDR3 has 12 amino acids. CDR1 is DFQATT, CDR2 SNEGSKA, per germline (reference sequence). A CD8+CD4-CCR7+CD45RA+ gate was used to sort naive CD8 T cells. Preparation of the bulk TCR libraries relied on previously described methods and listed TCR primers. TCRdb re-called the PCR reads through MiXCR, storing one row per CDR3 protein. Here the sample spans approximately 590,000 distinct CDR3 sequences, about 25% being singletons. Study-wide findings and caveats: Sizes of clones that are highly expanded could be underestimated (if identical TCR molecules share a barcode). In naive cells, clones above 20 RNA copies held under 1% of molecules, whereas in effector cells they held over 97%.

The source material was naive CD8+ T cells from blood, with Jurkat cell RNA spiked in. Subset meaning: FACS-sorted CD8+CD4-CCR7+CD45RA+ naive T cells. This TCR derives from a human donor in good health. Some libraries in this study had Jurkat cell RNA spiked in. The chain is built from TRBV20-1 and TRBJ2-7, with D hard to call. The CDR3 coding sequence is TGCAGTGCTAGAGTTGGATTTTACGAGCAGTACTTC. Translated, it gives CSARVGFYEQYF.